One and the same sample provided the 2 T cell receptor beta chains below, sequenced in a study of blood T cell repertoires in COVID-19. The protocol was immunoSEQ multiplex PCR, while the TCRdb copy is restricted to in-frame clones and leaves out a portion. The data contain some 120,000 clones, around 86% of them seen just once; the ten biggest clones take up under 8%. What was sequenced was peripheral blood. These receptors originate from a man between 65 and 80 years old with acute or convalescent COVID-19.

The chain uses TRBV3-1 (or the pseudogene TRBV3-2) and TRBJ2-1, with a weak D call TRBD2 (5 bases). V was clipped by 5 bases and J by 4 bases, with 9 bases between them. CDR1 and CDR2 from the germline V gene are LGHDT and YNNKEL (reference sequence). CDR3 length: 13 residues. In DNA form, the CDR3 reads TGTGCCAGCAGCGGACGACTATACAATGAGCAGTTCTTC. Its protein is CASSGRLYNEQFF.

The rearrangement links TRBV2 to TRBJ1-5; 9 bases fit TRBD1. V shed 6 bases, J shed 2 bases, and the junction held 2 bases outside the gene matches. There are 14 residues in the CDR3. CDR1 is SNHLY, CDR2 FYNNEI, per germline. The DNA for the CDR3 is TGTGCCAGCAGACAGGGGGCACGCAATCAGCCCCAGCATTTT. This gives the protein CASRQGARNQPQHF.